Listed here is a single T cell receptor (beta chain). It has no known antigen specificity. Within one base of it there is no much larger clone, and no base qualities were kept. Sample time point, as interpreted from the label and publication: baseline before first vaccination. The vaccinee samples were drawn from two UK trials, COV001 and COV002, one of which was a single-blind randomized controlled phase 2/3 trial testing AZD1222 (ChAdOx1 nCoV-19) in healthy adults. For TCRbeta chain sequencing, PBMC samples were collected from trial participants at day 0 and at day 28 after the second dose. This sample is drawn from a study of T cell responses to AZD1222 COVID-19 vaccine (dated by TCRdb to about 2021). For context, the study as a whole: AZD1222 recipients whose second dose came at about 4 weeks and those whose second dose came at about 12 weeks were combined into one group, since spike-specific TCR depth and breadth did not differ between the two schedules. Trial participants were enrolled by age into subgroups of 18-55, 56-69 and 70-plus years, and about 150, 27 and 61 TCR-sequenced participants, respectively, were included in these subgroups. A total of 230 or so trial participants underwent TCR sequencing, of whom 207 received two doses of AZD1222 and about 25 received two doses of the MenACWY control vaccine. Study-wide findings and limitations: The whole spike protein was spanned by vaccine-associated CD4 TCRs, and dominant responses were seen in regions 160-218 and 743-854. After two AZD1222 doses, spike-specific TCR breadth and depth were significantly higher than at day 0 and than in MenACWY recipients. Nearly half of unique spike-specific TCRs reportedly recognized epitopes outside regions mutated in the B.1.351 and B.1.1.7 variants. Most participants were white British and females outnumbered males, and the authors suggested that clonal diversity may have been underestimated. In the small 56-69-year group, the increase in depth fell short of significance, most likely because of low power. Conclusions about previously exposed vaccinees are limited, since just five or six AZD1222 recipients were seropositive for SARS-CoV-2 at baseline. No day 14 peak-response samples were available, so repertoires were characterized only after the peak T cell response.

The CDR3 regions of human TCRbeta chains were subjected to immunosequencing. Regarding the original processing steps: TCRs in the repertoires were matched against a reference library of SARS-CoV-2-specific TCRs that had been generated with the MIRA antigen-specificity platform. Breadth meant the fraction of unique TCRs that were SARS-CoV-2-associated, whereas depth meant the fraction of total T cells that were SARS-CoV-2-associated. Using the MIRA data, each spike-specific TCR was assigned both to the spike region to which the TCR was reactive and to a CD4 or CD8 class. Log10-transformed breadth and depth values were compared by one-way ANOVA with Sidak's multiple comparisons tests. This is the immuneACCESS table as TCRdb keeps it, with only in-frame sequences that have V and J called. A part of the clones is gone; compared with another copy, unresolved V genes explain less than half, and the rest is unexplained. The DNA gave D and trimming, while V, J and clone size come from that table. The sample table holds about 180,000 clones, of which 90% to 95% were seen once. Over 1.5% of the sample is held by the ten biggest clonotypes.

Taken from cysteine to phenylalanine, the CDR3 has 14 residues. Only the CDR3 portion is preserved as DNA: 42 bases, with reading frame beginning at the first base. The junction shows trimming of 1 base on V and 3 bases on J, plus 9 bases between the germline ends. The CDR1 and CDR2 encoded by the germline V gene (reference sequence) are LGHDT and YNNKEL. The rearrangement combines TRBV3-1 (or the pseudogene TRBV3-2) with TRBJ1-1; TRBD1 is perhaps the D gene, given 5 matching bases. The sequenced sample was peripheral blood, obtained on day 0 of AZD1222 vaccination. The clonotype comes from an adult in good health. Here is the DNA: TGTGCCAGCAGCCAAGGGGGGAGTGACACTGAAGCTTTCTTT. Its product reads: CASSQGGSDTEAFF.